This TCR beta chain was recovered during a study of blood T cell repertoires in COVID-19. Study-wide background: The United States, Italy and Spain supplied acute and convalescent COVID-19 samples. T cells, B-cell-depleted T cells, or PBMCs supplied cDNA or gDNA.

The CDR3 length is 13 residues. The V segment lost 5 bases and the J segment 6 bases; nucleotides outside the gene matches: 6. Per the original methods: From reference gene primer amplification, estimates of nucleated cell counts were derived. Only in-frame clones appear in the TCRdb table, and some are missing; sequencing was by immunoSEQ multiplex PCR. That table supplies the V and J calls and clone size; D and trimming were determined from the DNA. This table holds some 300,000 clones, approximately 88% found once. The receptor was isolated from a woman in her twenties or thirties who had recovered from COVID-19. Sequencing was carried out using peripheral blood. The rearrangement uses TRBV12-3 or TRBV12-4 and TRBJ1-2; 7 nucleotides agree with TRBD1. The CDR3 loop reads CASSPGQMDGYTF. In DNA form, the CDR3 reads TGTGCCAGCAGTCCGGGACAGATGGATGGCTACACCTTC.